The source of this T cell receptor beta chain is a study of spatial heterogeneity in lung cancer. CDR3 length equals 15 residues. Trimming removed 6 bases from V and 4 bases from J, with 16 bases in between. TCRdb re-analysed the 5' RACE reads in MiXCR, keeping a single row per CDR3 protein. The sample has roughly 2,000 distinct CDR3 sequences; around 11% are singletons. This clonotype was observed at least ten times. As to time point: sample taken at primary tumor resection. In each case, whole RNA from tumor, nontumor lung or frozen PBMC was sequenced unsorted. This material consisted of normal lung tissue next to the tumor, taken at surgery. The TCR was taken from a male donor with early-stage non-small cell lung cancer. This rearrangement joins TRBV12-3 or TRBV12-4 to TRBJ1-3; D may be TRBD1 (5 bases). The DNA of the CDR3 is TGTGCCAGCAGCCGCGCCGGGGCCGAGGGAAACACCATATATTTT. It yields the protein CASSRAGAEGNTIYF.